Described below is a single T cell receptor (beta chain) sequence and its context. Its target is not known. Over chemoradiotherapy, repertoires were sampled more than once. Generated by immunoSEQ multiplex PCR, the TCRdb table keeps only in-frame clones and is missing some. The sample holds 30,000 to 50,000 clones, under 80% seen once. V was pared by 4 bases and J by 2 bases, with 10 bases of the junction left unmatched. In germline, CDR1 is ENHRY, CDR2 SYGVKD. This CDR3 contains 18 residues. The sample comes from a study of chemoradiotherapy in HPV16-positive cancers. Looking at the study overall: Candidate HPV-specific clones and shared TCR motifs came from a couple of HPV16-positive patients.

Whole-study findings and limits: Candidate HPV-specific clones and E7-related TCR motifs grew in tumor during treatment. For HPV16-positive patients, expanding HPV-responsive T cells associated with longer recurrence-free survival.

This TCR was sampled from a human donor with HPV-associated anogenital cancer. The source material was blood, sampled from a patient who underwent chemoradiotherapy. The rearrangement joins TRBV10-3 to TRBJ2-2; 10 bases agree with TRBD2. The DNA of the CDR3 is TGTGCCATCAGTGGGAGGCTAGCGGGGGACACCAACACCGGGGAGCTGTTTTTT. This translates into CAISGRLAGDTNTGELFF.